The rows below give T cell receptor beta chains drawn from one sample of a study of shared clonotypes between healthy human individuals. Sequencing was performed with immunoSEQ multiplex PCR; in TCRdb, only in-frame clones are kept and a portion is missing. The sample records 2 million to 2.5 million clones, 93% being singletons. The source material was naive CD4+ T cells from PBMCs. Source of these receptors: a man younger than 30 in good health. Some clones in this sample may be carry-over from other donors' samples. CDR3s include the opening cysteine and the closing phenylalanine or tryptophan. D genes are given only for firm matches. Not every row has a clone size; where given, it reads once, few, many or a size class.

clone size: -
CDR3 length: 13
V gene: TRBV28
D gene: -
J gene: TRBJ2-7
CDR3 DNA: TGTGCCAGCTTTACGGGACCGCTTTACGAGCAGTACTTC
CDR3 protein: CASFTGPLYEQYF

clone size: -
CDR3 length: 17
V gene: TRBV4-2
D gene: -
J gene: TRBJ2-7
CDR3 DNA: TGTGCCAGCAGCCAAGCATCAGGAGTAGCGACCGCCTACGAGCAGTACTTC
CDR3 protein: CASSQASGVATAYEQYF

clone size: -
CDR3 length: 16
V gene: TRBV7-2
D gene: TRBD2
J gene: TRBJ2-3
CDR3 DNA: TGTGCCAGCAGCTATCTAGCGGGAGGCAACACAGATACGCAGTATTTT
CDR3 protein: CASSYLAGGNTDTQYF

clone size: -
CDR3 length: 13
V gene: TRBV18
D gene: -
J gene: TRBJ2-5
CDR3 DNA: TGTGCCAGCTCGTCCCTAGCGAAAGAGACCCAGTACTTC
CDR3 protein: CASSSLAKETQYF

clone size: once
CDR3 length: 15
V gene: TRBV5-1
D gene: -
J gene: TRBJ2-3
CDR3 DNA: TGCGCCAGCAGCTTGGCCGACAGAAATGTGGATACGCAGTATTTT
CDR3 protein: CASSLADRNVDTQYF

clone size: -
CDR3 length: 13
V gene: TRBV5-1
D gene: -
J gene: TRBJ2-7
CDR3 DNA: TGCGCCAGCAGCTTGCCCAGCTCCTACGAGCAGTACTTC
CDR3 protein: CASSLPSSYEQYF

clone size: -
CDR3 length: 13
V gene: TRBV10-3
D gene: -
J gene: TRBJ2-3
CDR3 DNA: TGTGCCACCCGGAGCGTCGGGACAGATACGCAGTATTTT
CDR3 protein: CATRSVGTDTQYF

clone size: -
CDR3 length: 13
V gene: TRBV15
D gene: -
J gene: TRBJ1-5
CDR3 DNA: TGTGCCACCAGCAGAGATAAGTGGCAGCCCCAGCATTTT
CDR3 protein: CATSRDKWQPQHF

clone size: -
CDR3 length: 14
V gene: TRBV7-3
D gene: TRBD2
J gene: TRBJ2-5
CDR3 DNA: TGTGCCAGCAGCCTAGCGGGCCAGGGGGAGACCCAGTACTTC
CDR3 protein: CASSLAGQGETQYF

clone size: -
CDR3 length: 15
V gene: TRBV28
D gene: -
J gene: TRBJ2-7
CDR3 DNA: TGTGCCAGCAGTTTATTGGGGGATCCCTCCTACGAGCAGTACTTC
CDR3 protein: CASSLLGDPSYEQYF

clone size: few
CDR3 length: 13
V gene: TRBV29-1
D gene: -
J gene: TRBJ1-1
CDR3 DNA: TGCAGCGTTATGGGACGGTTGAACACTGAAGCTTTCTTT
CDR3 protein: CSVMGRLNTEAFF

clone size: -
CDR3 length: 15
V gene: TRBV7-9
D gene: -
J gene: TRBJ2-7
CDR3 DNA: TGTGCCAGCAGAGATACCGGGTCGGCTTCCTACGAGCAGTACTTC
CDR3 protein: CASRDTGSASYEQYF

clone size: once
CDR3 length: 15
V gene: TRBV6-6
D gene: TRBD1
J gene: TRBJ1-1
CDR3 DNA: TGTGCCAGCAGTACCCCCGGACAGGGTAACACTGAAGCTTTCTTT
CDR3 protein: CASSTPGQGNTEAFF

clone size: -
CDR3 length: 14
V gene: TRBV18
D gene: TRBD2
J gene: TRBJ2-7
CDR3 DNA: TGTGCCAGCTCACCGACTAGCGACTCCTACGAGCAGTACTTC
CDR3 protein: CASSPTSDSYEQYF